Each of the 9 T cell receptor beta chains below was sequenced from the same sample in a study of molecular identifiers for immune sequencing clone quantification. Via MiXCR, TCRdb re-called the PCR reads, giving one row per CDR3 protein. Of about half a million distinct CDR3 sequences listed, roughly 23% are singletons. What was sequenced was naive CD8+ T cells from blood, with Jurkat cell RNA spiked in. The sample's subset: FACS-sorted CD8+CD4-CCR7+CD45RA+ naive T cells. These receptors were obtained from a human donor in good health. Some libraries in this study had Jurkat cell RNA spiked in.

The rearrangement uses TRBV19 and TRBJ1-1, with 7 bases identical to TRBD1. The CDR3 loop spans 14 amino acids. The V segment lost 7 bases and the J segment 0 bases; nucleotides outside the gene matches: 5. CDR1 and CDR2 from the germline V gene are LNHDA and SQIVND (reference sequence). CDR3 in amino acids: CASTGTALNTEAFF. The CDR3 nucleotides read TGTGCCAGTACGGGGACAGCCCTGAACACTGAAGCTTTCTTT. The complete variable domain, with remaining parts taken from reference TRBV19 and TRBJ1-1, reads DGGITQSPKYLFRKEGQNVTLSCEQNLNHDAMYWYRQDPGQGLRLIYYSQIVNDFQKGDIAEGYSVSREKKESFPLTVTSAQKNPTAFYLCASTGTALNTEAFFGQGTRLTVV.

On this clonotype itself: A read error may be the cause here, since a much bigger clone is one base away. The CDR3 loop is CAGNYRDRVFTEAFF. The CDR3 coding sequence is TGTGCCGGCAATTACCGGGACAGGGTGTTCACTGAAGCTTTCTTT. V and J are TRBV6-2 or TRBV6-3 and TRBJ1-1; 9 bases are a match to TRBD1. The CDR3 has 15 residues. The V and J ends lost 11 bases and 4 bases, in that order; junction bases with no gene match: 14. Germline V gene data show CDR1 as MNHEY and CDR2 as SVGEGT.

This clonotype has a count of ten or more. The chain combines TRBV27 with TRBJ2-1; D is perhaps TRBD1 (6 bases). There are 14 residues in the CDR3. Trimming removed 3 bases from V and 9 bases from J, with 15 bases in between. Germline-derived CDR1 and CDR2 are MNHEY and SMNVEV (reference sequence). The CDR3 sequence: CASSLGQGIGEQFF. Written as DNA, the CDR3 is TGTGCCAGCAGTTTGGGGCAGGGGATTGGTGAGCAGTTCTTC.

This clonotype was seen ten or more times. This sequence joins TRBV5-4 and TRBJ2-5; D not certain. There are 14 residues in the CDR3. Germline V CDR1 and CDR2: SGHNT, YYREEE (reference sequence). Trimming cost V 0 bases and J 4 bases, with 10 bases left between them. Here the CDR3 DNA reads TGTGCCAGCAGCTTGGAAACGAGGCCAGAGACCCAGTACTTC. Protein: CASSLETRPETQYF.

Regarding this clonotype: At one boundary the junction diverges from the germline segment, which might be a read error. The chain couples TRBV28 to TRBJ2-3; 8 nucleotides agree with TRBD1. In germline, CDR1 is MDHEN, CDR2 SYDVKM. The CDR3 runs 17 residues. The chain's CDR3 is CASSFDRGLVHSDTQYF. The CDR3 DNA reads TGTGCCAGCAGTTTCGACAGGGGTCTCGTTCATTCAGATACCCAGTATTTT.

A few counts support this clonotype. The rearrangement uses TRBV21-1 and TRBJ1-1; the DNA was not used to check the table's D call, TRBD1. TRBV21-1 is a pseudogene locus. The CDR3 is made up of 19 amino acids. The CDR3 nucleotides are TGTGCCAGCAGCAAGGCCGCGGGGTCAACGGCAGGGGCGAACACTGAAGCTTTCTTT. This encodes CASSKAAGSTAGANTEAFF.

Only a few counts were recorded for this clonotype. The rearrangement uses TRBV25-1 and TRBJ1-2; maybe TRBD1 (5 bases). CDR1 MGHDK and CDR2 SYGVNS come from the germline V gene. The length of the CDR3 is 11 residues. V was trimmed by 6 bases and J by 6 bases, leaving 8 bases between them. DNA of the CDR3: TGTGCCAGCAGCTCGGGACATGGCTACACCTTC. Translated: CASSSGHGYTF.

This clonotype was recorded at least ten times. The rearrangement joins TRBV6-2 or TRBV6-3 to TRBJ2-4, with D possibly called TRBD1 or TRBD2 (5 bases each). The germline V gene has CDR1 MNHEY and CDR2 SVGEGT. The CDR3 is made up of 17 amino acids. Trimming took off 1 base at V and 0 bases at J, with 13 bases between the two ends. This chain's CDR3 is CASSYFSGTLAKNIQYF. The CDR3 nucleotides are TGTGCCAGCAGTTACTTTTCCGGGACGTTAGCCAAAAACATTCAGTACTTC.

Concerning this clonotype: A clone one base away is much larger, so this may be a read error. The chain is built from TRBV11-2 and TRBJ2-4; no definite D call. V was cut by 2 bases and J by 6 bases, with 14 bases left in between. The CDR3 consists of 15 residues. The germline V gene has CDR1 SGHAT and CDR2 FQNNGV. CDR3 DNA sequence: TGTGCCAGCAGCTTAAATTCCAGGTTGGGAAACATTCAGTACTTC. It codes for CASSLNSRLGNIQYF.